This is a list of T cell receptor beta chains from one sample in a study of T-cell reconstitution after alpha-beta-depleted transplantation in children. TCRdb called the PCR reads again in MiXCR, with one record for every CDR3 protein. The top ten clones hold under 30% of a sample with about 980,000 distinct CDR3 sequences, about 29% of them seen once. The material sequenced was PBMCs, mostly from graft donor cells, taken 360 days after TCRalphabeta/CD19-depleted stem cell transplant. Receptors originate from a boy in the first two years of life who had a stem cell transplant for SCID, so the T cells may come from the graft donor. Each CDR3 is given with its conserved first and last residue. The D gene is left open where the match is weak. A row's size may be missing; if present it is once, few, many or a size class.

d_gene,abundance,v_gene,j_gene,CDR3aa,CDR3nt
.,.,TRBV6-5,TRBJ2-3,CASSYSMGDTQYF,TGTGCCAGCAGTTACTCAATGGGGGATACGCAGTATTTT
.,few,TRBV20-1,TRBJ1-3,CSANSGNTIYF,TGCAGTGCGAACTCTGGAAACACCATATATTTT
.,few,TRBV7-6,TRBJ2-4,CASSLAESTGLAKNIQYF,TGTGCCAGCAGCTTAGCGGAATCAACAGGTCTAGCCAAAAACATTCAGTACTTC
.,few,TRBV2,TRBJ2-3,CASSDGSYRGTDTQYF,TGTGCCAGCAGTGATGGGAGTTACAGGGGCACAGATACGCAGTATTTT
.,.,TRBV5-6,TRBJ2-7,CASSLGWVEDEQYF,TGTGCCAGCAGCTTGGGGTGGGTAGAGGACGAGCAGTACTTC
.,many,TRBV5-1,TRBJ2-6,CASSLESSGANVLTF,TGCGCCAGCAGCTTGGAGAGCTCTGGGGCCAACGTCCTGACTTTC
.,.,TRBV7-9,TRBJ2-2,CASSLIAVELFF,TGTGCCAGCAGCTTAATAGCGGTGGAGCTGTTTTTT
TRBD1,.,TRBV15,TRBJ2-7,CATSRSALGQGTYEQYF,TGTGCCACCAGCAGAAGTGCTTTGGGACAGGGGACCTACGAGCAGTACTTC
.,.,TRBV20-1,TRBJ2-5,CSARRPGRIAGTQYF,TGCAGTGCTAGACGCCCGGGACGCATCGCCGGGACCCAGTACTTC
TRBD1,.,TRBV10-3,TRBJ2-1,CAISQDRVGNEQFF,TGTGCCATCAGTCAGGACAGGGTGGGCAATGAGCAGTTCTTC
TRBD2,once,TRBV20-1,TRBJ2-1,CSAKLAGSYNEQFF,TGCAGTGCTAAACTAGCGGGGTCCTACAATGAGCAGTTCTTC
.,once,TRBV4-2,TRBJ2-3,CASSRAVRYTQYF,TGTGCCAGCAGCCGGGCAGTCCGTTATACGCAGTATTTT
TRBD2,few,TRBV4-3,TRBJ2-1,CASSLGGAGYSYNEQFF,TGCGCCAGCAGCCTCGGGGGGGCGGGCTACTCCTACAATGAGCAGTTCTTC
TRBD2,few,TRBV7-9,TRBJ2-1,CASSSGLVPNEQFF,TGTGCCAGCAGCTCGGGACTAGTGCCCAATGAGCAGTTCTTC
TRBD2,many,TRBV10-3,TRBJ2-3,CAISDSGGPYTDTQYF,TGTGCCATCAGTGATAGCGGGGGGCCTTACACAGATACGCAGTATTTT
.,.,TRBV5-5,TRBJ2-5,CASSLSRGMSETQYF,TGTGCCAGCAGCTTGTCCAGAGGGATGTCGGAGACCCAGTACTTC
TRBD2,.,TRBV7-6,TRBJ2-1,CASNPSGGQYNEQFF,TGTGCCAGCAACCCGAGCGGGGGCCAGTACAATGAGCAGTTCTTC
TRBD1,few,TRBV7-3,TRBJ1-5,CASSEQGNQPQHF,TGTGCCAGCTCCGAACAGGGGAATCAGCCCCAGCATTTT
.,few,TRBV12-3/TRBV12-4,TRBJ1-5,CASSLGPGQPQHF,TGTGCCAGCAGTTTGGGCCCGGGCCAGCCCCAGCATTTT
TRBD1,.,TRBV5-1,TRBJ2-7,CASSLRPLQGEIYEQYF,TGCGCCAGCAGCTTACGTCCCCTACAGGGGGAGATCTACGAGCAGTACTTC
.,.,TRBV28,TRBJ2-1,CASSSQYNEQFF,TGTGCCAGCAGTTCTCAGTACAATGAGCAGTTCTTC
TRBD2,few,TRBV20-1,TRBJ2-3,CSASASGGALGDTDTQYF,TGCAGTGCTAGCGCCAGCGGGGGGGCTCTAGGGGACACAGATACGCAGTATTTT
TRBD2,.,TRBV4-2,TRBJ2-7,CASSQEGWTSGASYEQYF,TGTGCCAGCAGCCAAGAAGGATGGACTAGCGGGGCCTCCTACGAGCAGTACTTC
.,.,TRBV12-3/TRBV12-4,TRBJ2-2,CASSVFPRELFF,TGTGCCAGCAGTGTCTTCCCCCGGGAGCTGTTTTTT
.,.,TRBV7-8,TRBJ2-1,CASSLAGISYNEQFF,TGTGCCAGCAGCTTAGCCGGGATCTCGTACAATGAGCAGTTCTTC
.,.,TRBV2,TRBJ1-6,CASRVKGGNSPLHF,TGTGCCAGCAGAGTGAAAGGGGGGAATTCACCCCTCCACTTT
TRBD1,.,TRBV27,TRBJ2-7,CATGTGNEQYF,TGTGCCACCGGGACAGGGAACGAGCAGTACTTC
TRBD1,.,TRBV28,TRBJ2-7,CASSFPSAGGKISYEQYF,TGTGCCAGCAGTTTCCCCTCGGCAGGGGGCAAGATCTCCTACGAGCAGTACTTC
TRBD1,.,TRBV29-1,TRBJ2-1,CSVEPRGQGPGEQFF,TGCAGCGTTGAACCGCGGGGACAGGGGCCAGGAGAGCAGTTCTTC
TRBD2,few,TRBV7-6,TRBJ2-1,CASSPTTSGGAANEQFF,TGTGCCAGCAGCCCGACAACTAGCGGGGGGGCTGCAAATGAGCAGTTCTTC
TRBD1,once,TRBV7-6,TRBJ2-7,CASSPGTGDTYEQYF,TGTGCCAGCAGCCCTGGGACAGGGGACACCTACGAGCAGTACTTC
.,.,TRBV6-2/TRBV6-3,TRBJ2-5,CASSYLFSDQETQYF,TGTGCCAGCAGTTACCTATTCTCAGACCAAGAGACCCAGTACTTC
TRBD2,few,TRBV27,TRBJ2-7,CASSLYPTSGYEQYF,TGTGCCAGCAGTTTATACCCGACTAGCGGCTACGAGCAGTACTTC
.,.,TRBV20-1,TRBJ2-7,CSARPSTGLGSYEQYF,TGCAGTGCTAGGCCTAGTACAGGGCTGGGGTCCTACGAGCAGTACTTC
TRBD1,.,TRBV5-5,TRBJ1-6,CASSLGQIVRNSPLHF,TGTGCCAGCAGCCTGGGACAGATCGTGAGAAATTCACCCCTCCACTTT
.,.,TRBV7-9,TRBJ1-2,CASSLYSTYGYTF,TGTGCCAGCAGCTTATACAGCACCTATGGCTACACCTTC
.,.,TRBV12-3/TRBV12-4,TRBJ1-1,CASSFGTGHTEAFF,TGTGCCAGCAGTTTCGGTACGGGACACACTGAAGCTTTCTTT
.,.,TRBV7-2,TRBJ2-1,CASSYARGSNEQFF,TGTGCCAGCAGCTATGCGCGGGGCAGCAATGAGCAGTTCTTC
TRBD2,.,TRBV5-4,TRBJ2-3,CASSLPGTSGVNTQYF,TGTGCCAGCAGCTTGCCCGGGACTAGCGGGGTTAATACGCAGTATTTT
.,few,TRBV12-3/TRBV12-4,TRBJ1-3,CASSLGGGGRRNTIYF,TGTGCCAGCAGTTTAGGGGGTGGGGGCCGAAGAAACACCATATATTTT
.,.,TRBV25-1,TRBJ2-1,CASRNSQGLWGEQFF,TGTGCCAGCAGGAATTCACAGGGTCTGTGGGGTGAGCAGTTCTTC
.,many,TRBV12-3/TRBV12-4,TRBJ1-6,CASRQGGRLHF,TGTGCCAGCAGACAGGGTGGTCGCCTCCACTTT
TRBD2,few,TRBV29-1,TRBJ2-1,CSVVGLAGDVGEQFF,TGCAGCGTTGTGGGACTAGCGGGAGACGTTGGGGAGCAGTTCTTC
TRBD2,few,TRBV19,TRBJ2-3,CASSIGTRGTDTQYF,TGTGCCAGTAGTATAGGGACTAGAGGCACAGATACGCAGTATTTT
.,.,TRBV5-1,TRBJ2-5,CASSSGQTEETQYF,TGCGCCAGCAGCTCAGGACAGACAGAAGAGACCCAGTACTTC